This T cell receptor beta chain originates from a study of CD8+CD57+ T cells in acquired aplastic anemia. About the study: Sorted CD4+ and CD8+ cells gave an average of around 3 ug of DNA. General study points: In common between the patients and the controls were more than 25 CD8+ CDR3 sequences.

This clonotype has at least ten counts. Its antigen remains unidentified. This CDR3 is 11 amino acids long. Germline V gene data show CDR1 as SGHRS and CDR2 as YFSETQ. V was pared by 2 bases and J by 7 bases, with 7 bases between. According to the study, genomic DNA was the template for TCR beta VDJ and CDR3 profiling. TCRdb recomputed calls from the reads with MiXCR, one row per CDR3 protein. In the table there are fewer than 200,000 distinct CDR3 sequences, 40% to 55% of which are singletons. In patients chosen for sequencing, flow cytometry had shown CD8+CD57+ cell expansion. Blood came from patients not yet given any therapy.

The clonotype was recovered from a human donor with aplastic anemia. The sequencing sample was made of sorted CD4+, CD8+, or CD8+CD57+ T cells (not recorded which) from PBMCs. The chain couples TRBV5-1 to TRBJ2-7, with D perhaps matching TRBD2 (5 bases). The DNA for the CDR3 is TGCGCCAGCAGCTTTCGGGAAGAGCAGTACTTC. It codes for CASSFREEQYF.